The rows below give T cell receptor beta chains drawn from one sample of a study of blood T cells in healthy people across ages. Using its own MiXCR run on the 5' RACE reads, TCRdb lists one record per CDR3 protein. The data show over 950,000 distinct CDR3 sequences, 35% to 40% seen once. The sample consisted of blood. Receptor source: a young man in good health. CDR3s include the opening cysteine and the closing phenylalanine or tryptophan. The D gene is left open where the match is weak. Clone size is shown for a subset of rows, as once, few, many or a class of expanded clone.

D gene: TRBD1
clone size: NA
V gene: TRBV29-1
J gene: TRBJ2-3
CDR3 protein: CSVRGTGNTDTQYF
CDR3 DNA: TGCAGCGTCCGTGGGACAGGAAACACAGATACGCAGTATTTT

D gene: TRBD1
clone size: few
V gene: TRBV9
J gene: TRBJ2-7
CDR3 protein: CASSVGGGMDEQYF
CDR3 DNA: TGTGCCAGCAGCGTAGGAGGGGGCATGGACGAGCAGTACTTC

D gene: NA
clone size: few
V gene: TRBV20-1
J gene: TRBJ2-1
CDR3 protein: CSASAGSNEQFF
CDR3 DNA: TGCAGTGCTAGTGCAGGGAGCAATGAGCAGTTCTTC

D gene: NA
clone size: NA
V gene: TRBV4-1
J gene: TRBJ2-4
CDR3 protein: CASSHLPGRVAKNIQYF
CDR3 DNA: TGCGCCAGCAGCCACTTACCGGGACGGGTGGCCAAAAACATTCAGTACTTC

D gene: NA
clone size: NA
V gene: TRBV4-1
J gene: TRBJ1-5
CDR3 protein: CASSQDRPDGQPQHF
CDR3 DNA: TGCGCCAGCAGCCAAGATAGACCAGACGGTCAGCCCCAGCATTTT

D gene: NA
clone size: NA
V gene: TRBV7-8
J gene: TRBJ2-3
CDR3 protein: CASSPDSYTDTQYF
CDR3 DNA: TGTGCCAGCAGCCCGGACAGTTACACAGATACGCAGTATTTT

D gene: NA
clone size: NA
V gene: TRBV20-1
J gene: TRBJ2-7
CDR3 protein: CSARWAGSRHYEQYF
CDR3 DNA: TGCAGTGCTAGGTGGGCAGGGTCTAGGCACTACGAGCAGTACTTC

D gene: NA
clone size: many
V gene: TRBV20-1
J gene: TRBJ1-2
CDR3 protein: CSARDGANYGYTF
CDR3 DNA: TGCAGCGCCCGGGACGGGGCTAACTATGGCTACACCTTC

D gene: TRBD2
clone size: few
V gene: TRBV2
J gene: TRBJ2-5
CDR3 protein: CASSVPSGGQETQYF
CDR3 DNA: TGTGCCAGCAGCGTACCTAGCGGGGGCCAAGAGACCCAGTACTTC

D gene: NA
clone size: few
V gene: TRBV9
J gene: TRBJ2-3
CDR3 protein: CASSDIWVPDTQYF
CDR3 DNA: TGTGCCAGCAGCGATATCTGGGTCCCAGATACGCAGTATTTT

D gene: NA
clone size: once
V gene: TRBV12-3/TRBV12-4
J gene: TRBJ1-3
CDR3 protein: CASSRNAYSGNTIYF
CDR3 DNA: TGTGCCAGCAGTCGTAATGCCTACTCTGGAAACACCATATATTTT

D gene: TRBD1
clone size: once
V gene: TRBV5-1
J gene: TRBJ2-5
CDR3 protein: CASSLGTGDPNEQYF
CDR3 DNA: TGCGCCAGCAGCCTCGGGACAGGGGATCCGAATGAGCAGTACTTC

D gene: NA
clone size: few
V gene: TRBV3-1
J gene: TRBJ2-2
CDR3 protein: CASSQVVSGELFF
CDR3 DNA: TGTGCCAGCAGCCAAGTGGTTTCCGGGGAGCTGTTTTTT

D gene: TRBD2
clone size: NA
V gene: TRBV9
J gene: TRBJ2-1
CDR3 protein: CASSPRLAGGLYEQFF
CDR3 DNA: TGTGCCAGCAGCCCCCGACTAGCGGGGGGGCTCTATGAGCAGTTCTTC

D gene: TRBD2
clone size: NA
V gene: TRBV11-3
J gene: TRBJ2-1
CDR3 protein: CASSSGLAGGSNEQFF
CDR3 DNA: TGTGCCAGCAGCTCCGGACTAGCGGGGGGCTCCAATGAGCAGTTCTTC

D gene: TRBD1
clone size: NA
V gene: TRBV30
J gene: TRBJ1-2
CDR3 protein: CALERGTAVYTF
CDR3 DNA: TGTGCCCTAGAGAGGGGGACAGCGGTCTACACCTTC

D gene: NA
clone size: few
V gene: TRBV4-1
J gene: TRBJ2-1
CDR3 protein: CASSHAGTAYNEQFF
CDR3 DNA: TGCGCCAGCAGCCATGCCGGGACCGCCTACAATGAGCAGTTCTTC

D gene: NA
clone size: NA
V gene: TRBV2
J gene: TRBJ1-6
CDR3 protein: CASSDLGFNSPLHF
CDR3 DNA: TGTGCCAGCAGTGATCTCGGGTTTAATTCACCCCTCCACTTT

D gene: NA
clone size: NA
V gene: TRBV20-1
J gene: TRBJ2-1
CDR3 protein: CSARDPQNEQFF
CDR3 DNA: TGCAGTGCTAGAGACCCTCAAAATGAGCAGTTCTTC

D gene: NA
clone size: NA
V gene: TRBV6-6
J gene: TRBJ1-1
CDR3 protein: CATYWGGLSPTEAFF
CDR3 DNA: TGTGCCACCTACTGGGGGGGACTTAGCCCCACTGAAGCTTTCTTT

D gene: NA
clone size: NA
V gene: TRBV12-3/TRBV12-4
J gene: TRBJ1-2
CDR3 protein: CASSFLLANYGYTF
CDR3 DNA: TGTGCCAGCAGTTTCCTCTTAGCTAACTATGGCTACACCTTC

D gene: NA
clone size: NA
V gene: TRBV10-3
J gene: TRBJ1-1
CDR3 protein: CAISESGRNTEAFF
CDR3 DNA: TGTGCCATCAGTGAGTCAGGCCGAAACACTGAAGCTTTCTTT

D gene: NA
clone size: few
V gene: TRBV7-9
J gene: TRBJ2-3
CDR3 protein: CASSQPTGYTDTQYF
CDR3 DNA: TGTGCCAGCAGCCAACCCACAGGGTATACAGATACGCAGTATTTT

D gene: NA
clone size: few
V gene: TRBV6-5
J gene: TRBJ1-4
CDR3 protein: CASSYRVPGEKLFF
CDR3 DNA: TGTGCCAGCAGTTACCGAGTTCCGGGGGAAAAACTGTTTTTT

D gene: TRBD1
clone size: few
V gene: TRBV5-1
J gene: TRBJ2-5
CDR3 protein: CASARGTGGFQETQYF
CDR3 DNA: TGCGCCAGCGCCCGAGGGACAGGCGGCTTTCAAGAGACCCAGTACTTC

D gene: TRBD1
clone size: few
V gene: TRBV20-1
J gene: TRBJ2-7
CDR3 protein: CSARRGTVAYEQYF
CDR3 DNA: TGCAGTGCTAGGAGGGGGACAGTTGCCTACGAGCAGTACTTC

D gene: NA
clone size: few
V gene: TRBV7-2
J gene: TRBJ2-3
CDR3 protein: CASSSVRGPQPDTQYF
CDR3 DNA: TGTGCCAGCAGCTCTGTCCGTGGACCTCAGCCAGATACGCAGTATTTT

D gene: TRBD1
clone size: NA
V gene: TRBV27
J gene: TRBJ1-1
CDR3 protein: CASSSPGQDTNTEAFF
CDR3 DNA: TGTGCCAGCAGTTCGCCGGGACAGGATACGAACACTGAAGCTTTCTTT

D gene: TRBD1
clone size: NA
V gene: TRBV7-2
J gene: TRBJ2-1
CDR3 protein: CASSLAGTGRGVFYNEQFF
CDR3 DNA: TGTGCCAGCAGCTTAGCCGGGACAGGGCGAGGGGTATTTTACAATGAGCAGTTCTTC

D gene: NA
clone size: NA
V gene: TRBV7-2
J gene: TRBJ2-1
CDR3 protein: CASSLGQYKEQFF
CDR3 DNA: TGTGCCAGCAGCTTAGGGCAGTACAAGGAGCAGTTCTTC

D gene: NA
clone size: NA
V gene: TRBV7-2
J gene: TRBJ1-4
CDR3 protein: CASSPLRGEKLFF
CDR3 DNA: TGTGCCAGCAGCCCCCTCCGTGGTGAAAAACTGTTTTTT

D gene: NA
clone size: NA
V gene: TRBV7-2
J gene: TRBJ2-1
CDR3 protein: CASSLGLKDYNEQFF
CDR3 DNA: TGTGCCAGCAGCTTAGGCCTGAAGGACTACAATGAGCAGTTCTTC

D gene: NA
clone size: NA
V gene: TRBV24-1
J gene: TRBJ2-7
CDR3 protein: CATTSAGKVDEQYF
CDR3 DNA: TGTGCCACCACGTCCGCAGGTAAGGTGGATGAGCAGTACTTC

D gene: NA
clone size: NA
V gene: TRBV20-1
J gene: TRBJ1-1
CDR3 protein: CRTPNAEAFF
CDR3 DNA: TGCAGAACACCCAACGCTGAAGCTTTCTTT

D gene: TRBD1
clone size: few
V gene: TRBV12-3/TRBV12-4
J gene: TRBJ1-5
CDR3 protein: CASTATGPSNQPQHF
CDR3 DNA: TGTGCCAGCACCGCGACAGGGCCTAGCAATCAGCCCCAGCATTTT

D gene: TRBD2
clone size: NA
V gene: TRBV28
J gene: TRBJ2-7
CDR3 protein: CASSSPQAGAYNEQYF
CDR3 DNA: TGTGCCAGCAGTTCGCCCCAAGCGGGGGCCTACAATGAGCAGTACTTC

D gene: NA
clone size: NA
V gene: TRBV9
J gene: TRBJ2-7
CDR3 protein: CASSTGGPVYEQYF
CDR3 DNA: TGTGCCAGCAGCACTGGGGGGCCAGTCTACGAGCAGTACTTC

D gene: TRBD1
clone size: NA
V gene: TRBV25-1
J gene: TRBJ1-2
CDR3 protein: CASSGGTGTGVVYGYTF
CDR3 DNA: TGTGCCAGCAGTGGAGGAACCGGGACAGGGGTGGTCTATGGCTACACCTTC

D gene: TRBD1
clone size: NA
V gene: TRBV4-3
J gene: TRBJ1-2
CDR3 protein: CASSQEPGQGTYGYTF
CDR3 DNA: TGCGCCAGCAGCCAAGAACCGGGACAGGGAACATATGGCTACACCTTC

D gene: TRBD2
clone size: many
V gene: TRBV7-8
J gene: TRBJ2-3
CDR3 protein: CASSYSRLAHTDTQYF
CDR3 DNA: TGTGCCAGCAGCTACTCCCGACTAGCCCACACAGATACGCAGTATTTT

D gene: TRBD2
clone size: few
V gene: TRBV20-1
J gene: TRBJ2-7
CDR3 protein: CSARTGGYNEQYF
CDR3 DNA: TGCAGTGCTAGAACGGGAGGCTACAATGAGCAGTACTTC

D gene: TRBD1
clone size: NA
V gene: TRBV12-3/TRBV12-4
J gene: TRBJ2-3
CDR3 protein: CASSLQGAWTDTQYF
CDR3 DNA: TGTGCCAGCAGTTTACAGGGGGCGTGGACAGATACGCAGTATTTT

D gene: NA
clone size: few
V gene: TRBV4-1
J gene: TRBJ2-4
CDR3 protein: CASSSISWTLEGLAKNIQYF
CDR3 DNA: TGCGCCAGCAGCTCAATCTCCTGGACCCTAGAGGGGTTAGCCAAAAACATTCAGTACTTC

D gene: NA
clone size: few
V gene: TRBV9
J gene: TRBJ2-3
CDR3 protein: CASSVDPDSSTDTQYF
CDR3 DNA: TGTGCCAGCAGCGTGGACCCGGACAGCTCAACAGATACGCAGTATTTT

D gene: NA
clone size: few
V gene: TRBV4-3
J gene: TRBJ1-1
CDR3 protein: CASSQDFGSNTEAFF
CDR3 DNA: TGCGCCAGCAGCCAAGACTTCGGGAGTAACACTGAAGCTTTCTTT

D gene: NA
clone size: few
V gene: TRBV28
J gene: TRBJ1-1
CDR3 protein: CASREDNLNTEAFF
CDR3 DNA: TGTGCCAGCAGGGAGGACAATTTGAACACTGAAGCTTTCTTT

D gene: TRBD1
clone size: few
V gene: TRBV5-1
J gene: TRBJ2-4
CDR3 protein: CASSFRGRAAKNIQYF
CDR3 DNA: TGCGCCAGCAGCTTCAGGGGGCGGGCGGCCAAAAACATTCAGTACTTC

D gene: NA
clone size: NA
V gene: TRBV3-1
J gene: TRBJ1-2
CDR3 protein: CASSPGPKANYGYTF
CDR3 DNA: TGTGCCAGCAGCCCAGGGCCGAAGGCTAACTATGGCTACACCTTC

D gene: NA
clone size: NA
V gene: TRBV29-1
J gene: TRBJ1-1
CDR3 protein: CSVVTGEMNTEAFF
CDR3 DNA: TGCAGCGTAGTTACGGGGGAGATGAACACTGAAGCTTTCTTT

D gene: TRBD1
clone size: NA
V gene: TRBV5-1
J gene: TRBJ1-3
CDR3 protein: CASSGTGDSGNTIYF
CDR3 DNA: TGCGCCAGCAGCGGAACAGGGGACTCTGGAAACACCATATATTTT

D gene: NA
clone size: NA
V gene: TRBV7-2
J gene: TRBJ2-7
CDR3 protein: CGGGGLYNEQYF
CDR3 DNA: TGTGGGGGCGGGGGCCTTTACAATGAGCAGTACTTC